The rows below give T cell receptor beta chains drawn from one sample of a study of cytomegalovirus exposure and HLA in healthy donors. Assay used: immunoSEQ multiplex PCR; TCRdb lists only in-frame clones, some missing. The repertoire holds about 140,000 clones, with 70% to 90% as singletons. Input material: PBMCs. Every receptor here comes from a young woman in good health and CMV-seronegative. Each CDR3 is given with its conserved first and last residue. D genes are given only for firm matches. The size entry is marked missing in some rows and otherwise reads once, few, many or a size class.

>NA|TRBD1|TRBV2|TRBJ2-3
CASSPQTGWGDTQYF
TGTGCCAGCAGCCCCCAGACAGGGTGGGGCGATACGCAGTATTTT
>NA|NA|TRBV13|TRBJ2-5
CASSLWAQETQYF
TGTGCCAGCAGCTTATGGGCACAAGAGACCCAGTACTTC
>NA|NA|TRBV2|TRBJ2-1
CASSEGREEQFF
TGTGCCAGCAGTGAAGGGCGGGAAGAGCAGTTCTTC
>NA|TRBD1|TRBV29-1|TRBJ1-1
CSGALDRVNTEAFF
TGCAGCGGTGCCCTGGACAGGGTGAACACTGAAGCTTTCTTT
>NA|NA|TRBV20-1|TRBJ2-5
CSTKRQETQYF
TGCAGTACGAAGCGGCAAGAGACCCAGTACTTC
>few|NA|TRBV10-3|TRBJ1-3
CAISESSPGQGNTIYF
TGTGCCATCAGTGAGTCAAGCCCAGGGCAAGGCAACACCATATATTTT
>NA|NA|TRBV5-4|TRBJ2-7
CASSGWGDEQYF
TGTGCCAGCAGCGGCTGGGGGGACGAGCAGTACTTC
>NA|TRBD1|TRBV7-3|TRBJ2-1
CASSLLAGDRVLFF
TGTGCCAGCAGCTTACTCGCGGGCGACAGGGTTCTGTTCTTC
>NA|TRBD2|TRBV2|TRBJ2-2
CASSRTSGGGTGELFF
TGTGCCAGCAGCCGGACTAGCGGGGGGGGCACCGGGGAGCTGTTTTTT
>NA|NA|TRBV6-5|TRBJ1-4
CASSYSGRGGEKLFF
TGTGCCAGCAGTTACTCGGGCAGGGGTGGGGAAAAACTGTTTTTT
>NA|TRBD2|TRBV29-1|TRBJ2-7
CSVRTSGGIYEQYF
TGCAGCGTTCGTACTAGCGGGGGGATCTACGAGCAGTACTTC
>NA|TRBD1|TRBV2|TRBJ2-7
CASSQDREGEQYF
TGTGCCAGCAGTCAGGACAGGGAAGGCGAGCAGTACTTC
>NA|TRBD2|TRBV2|TRBJ2-1
CASIASGGRRYNEQFF
TGTGCCAGCATAGCTAGCGGGGGGCGACGCTACAATGAGCAGTTCTTC
>NA|TRBD2|TRBV27|TRBJ2-7
CASSLTSGPYEQYF
TGTGCCAGCAGTTTAACTAGCGGGCCCTACGAGCAGTACTTC
>NA|TRBD2|TRBV29-1|TRBJ2-7
CSVEGTSGGDGWEQYF
TGCAGCGTTGAAGGGACTAGCGGGGGAGATGGATGGGAGCAGTACTTC
>NA|TRBD2|TRBV19|TRBJ2-1
CASSRLLAGGLNEQFF
TGTGCCAGTAGTAGACTTCTAGCGGGGGGGCTTAATGAGCAGTTCTTC
>once|NA|TRBV9|TRBJ1-6
CASSVAVQKNSPLHF
TGTGCCAGCAGCGTAGCTGTACAGAAGAATTCACCCCTCCACTTT
>once|NA|TRBV5-6|TRBJ2-7
CASSAGPYEQYF
TGTGCCAGCAGCGCGGGACCCTACGAGCAGTACTTC
>NA|TRBD1|TRBV7-2|TRBJ1-1
CASSFQQGRYTEAFF
TGTGCCAGCAGCTTTCAACAGGGGAGGTACACTGAAGCTTTCTTT
>NA|TRBD1|TRBV9|TRBJ1-6
CASSATGARRPLHF
TGTGCCAGCAGCGCGACAGGGGCCCGTCGACCCCTCCACTTT
>NA|TRBD1|TRBV9|TRBJ2-7
CASSVGGTGSYEQYF
TGTGCCAGCAGCGTAGGAGGGACAGGGTCCTACGAGCAGTACTTC
>NA|NA|TRBV21-1|TRBJ1-1
CASRITGTGENTEAFF
TGTGCCAGCAGAATAACCGGGACAGGCGAAAACACTGAAGCTTTCTTT
>NA|NA|TRBV9|TRBJ1-5
CASSEGLASNQPQHF
TGTGCCAGCAGCGAGGGACTAGCCTCCAATCAGCCCCAGCATTTT
>NA|TRBD2|TRBV10-1|TRBJ2-3
CASSDASGGPSTDTQYF
TGCGCCAGCAGTGACGCTAGCGGGGGGCCCAGCACAGATACGCAGTATTTT
>NA|NA|TRBV2|TRBJ2-7
CASMDSPTYEQYF
TGTGCCAGCATGGACTCCCCAACCTACGAGCAGTACTTC
>NA|TRBD2|TRBV7-3|TRBJ2-5
CASSLGAGGKTQYF
TGTGCCAGCAGCTTAGGAGCGGGGGGAAAGACCCAGTACTTC
>NA|NA|TRBV7-3|TRBJ1-1
CASSLTVNTEAFF
TGTGCCAGCAGCTTAACCGTGAACACTGAAGCTTTCTTT
>NA|NA|TRBV9|TRBJ2-7
CASSVGGLGYEQYF
TGTGCCAGCAGCGTGGGGGGGCTCGGCTACGAGCAGTACTTC
>NA|NA|TRBV5-6|TRBJ2-7
CASSWGEYEQYF
TGTGCCAGCAGCTGGGGGGAGTACGAGCAGTACTTC